The next 3 T cell receptor beta chains were all read from a single sample in a study of cytomegalovirus exposure and HLA in healthy donors. PCR used 60 Vbeta primers and 13 Jbeta primers. Repertoires were generated with immunoSEQ multiplex PCR, while TCRdb's copy carries only in-frame clones and drops some. The listing contains some 110,000 clones. Sequenced sample: PBMCs. These TCRs come from a man aged 25 to 40 in good health and CMV-seronegative.

V is TRBV28 and J is TRBJ2-5, with 7 positions matching TRBD1. The CDR3 contains 16 residues. After removal of 4 bases from V and 4 bases from J, the junction contained 12 bases not matched to a gene. CDR1 MDHEN and CDR2 SYDVKM come from the germline V gene. The CDR3 sequence: CASSSQQGLSGETQYF. The CDR3 DNA is TGTGCCAGCAGTTCCCAACAGGGGCTGTCGGGAGAGACCCAGTACTTC.

This chain links TRBV7-9 with TRBJ1-6; tentative D call: TRBD1 (5 bases). This CDR3 has 13 residues. V was clipped by 5 bases and J by 11 bases, with 13 bases between them. Germline CDR1 SEHNR, CDR2 FQNEAQ (reference sequence). Here the CDR3 DNA reads TGTGCCAGCAGCACTCAGGGTCTCACACCCCTCCACTTT. Translation gives CASSTQGLTPLHF.

The chain uses TRBV7-3 and TRBJ2-5; 8 nucleotides match TRBD1. Germline V CDR1 and CDR2: SGHTA, FQGTGA. Trimming took 5 bases from V and 3 from J; bases not matched to a gene: 5. The CDR3 runs 14 residues. The CDR3 protein is CASSRSGQEETQYF. Written as DNA, the CDR3 is TGTGCCAGCAGCCGATCGGGACAGGAAGAGACCCAGTACTTC.